These 25 T cell receptor beta chains were sequenced from one sample in a study of cytomegalovirus exposure and HLA in healthy donors. The PCR made use of 60 Vbeta and 13 Jbeta primers. Produced via immunoSEQ multiplex PCR; TCRdb's table is partial and in-frame only. The profile shows about 100,000 clones, around four fifths of them singletons. Source material: PBMCs. The receptors here all came from a man between 40 and 49 years old in good health and CMV-seronegative.

This clone was recorded once. CDR3 in DNA: TGTGCCAGCAGCTTAGATCGACAGGGGGGCCCCACTTACGAGCAGTACTTC. Protein sequence: CASSLDRQGGPTYEQYF. The rearrangement joins TRBV11-2 to TRBJ2-7; 9 bases are shared with TRBD1. V lost 0 bases and J lost 4; bases outside the gene matches: 10. This CDR3 region has 17 residues. CDR1 is SGHAT and CDR2 is FQNNGV in the germline V gene.

This clone was recorded once. The J gene is TRBJ2-1, the V gene TRBV5-1; possibly TRBD2 for D (7 bases). This CDR3 is built from 16 residues. Germline CDR1 and CDR2: SGHRS and YFSETQ. Trimming took 1 base from V and 4 from J, leaving 15 bases between them. This chain's CDR3 is CASSLRLGGGYNEQFF. CDR3 coding DNA: TGCGCCAGCAGCTTGAGGTTAGGGGGGGGGTACAATGAGCAGTTCTTC.

This chain uses TRBV5-1 with TRBJ2-1, with TRBD2 matching over 8 bases. This CDR3 is 17 amino acids long. CDR1 and CDR2 from the germline V gene are SGHRS and YFSETQ. Trimming removed 6 bases from V and 3 bases from J; junction bases left unmatched: 14. CDR3: CASTFTVVGGVYNEQFF. CDR3 bases: TGCGCCAGCACCTTCACAGTGGTCGGGGGGGTCTACAATGAGCAGTTCTTC.

The J gene is TRBJ1-1, the V gene TRBV5-1, with TRBD1 identical over 12 bases. Germline lookup yields CDR1 SGHRS and CDR2 YFSETQ. J gave up 5 bases and V 2 bases, and 4 bases lay outside the gene matches. The CDR3 is made up of 15 amino acids. CDR3 sequence reads: CASSFGDRGLTEAFF. The CDR3, as DNA: TGCGCCAGCAGCTTTGGGGACAGGGGGCTTACTGAAGCTTTCTTT.

The rearrangement uses TRBV9 and TRBJ2-1; 10 nucleotides align to TRBD1. The CDR3 contains 20 residues. The junction had 21 bases not matched to a gene; V was cut back by 6 bases and J by 3 bases. Looked up from germline, CDR1 is SGDLS and CDR2 is YYNGEE. The CDR3 DNA follows: TGTGCCAGCAACGACCGGGACAGGGGCGAGGGGGGGGGAATCTACAATGAGCAGTTCTTC. It is translated as CASNDRDRGEGGGIYNEQFF.

The chain is built from TRBV7-2 and TRBJ2-7, with D perhaps TRBD2 (6 bases). The CDR3 is 15 residues long. CDR1 SGHTA and CDR2 FQGNSA come from the germline V gene. The V end lost 5 bases, the J end lost 0 bases, and 14 bases lay between the germline ends. This CDR3 is CASSGGYGTSYEQYF. Written as DNA, the CDR3 is TGTGCCAGCAGCGGGGGGTATGGCACCTCCTACGAGCAGTACTTC.

The chain carries TRBV4-1 and TRBJ2-1, with 13 bases that match TRBD2. This CDR3 has 15 amino acids. Trimming took 4 bases from V and 6 from J; bases not matched to a gene: 3. Germline V lookup: CDR1 MGHRA, CDR2 YSYEKL. CDR3 sequence reads: CASSLTSGGANEQFF. The CDR3 region has the DNA TGCGCCAGCAGCCTTACTAGCGGGGGGGCCAATGAGCAGTTCTTC.

This chain connects TRBV4-1 to TRBJ1-6, with 10 bases identical to TRBD1. The J segment lost 7 bases and the V segment lost 0 bases, leaving 6 bases of the junction unmatched. CDR1 and CDR2 (germline): MGHRA, YSYEKL. This CDR3 contains 17 residues. The CDR3 here is CASSQERGQGGNSPLHF. DNA of the CDR3: TGCGCCAGCAGCCAAGAAAGAGGACAGGGGGGAAATTCACCCCTCCACTTT.

The chain joins TRBV2 to TRBJ1-5; D call uncertain. CDR3 size: 15 residues. The V gene's germline CDR1 is SNHLY and CDR2 FYNNEI. V shed 2 bases and J shed 6 bases, with 14 bases lying between them. The CDR3 region has the DNA TGTGCCAGCAGTGAAATGGCACAGTTAGGTCAGCCCCAGCATTTT. This sequence encodes CASSEMAQLGQPQHF.

This clone was detected once. The rearrangement uses TRBV2 and TRBJ1-1; 9 nucleotides agree with TRBD1. Per germline, CDR1 SNHLY and CDR2 FYNNEI. The junction had 6 bases not matched to a gene; V was cut back by 6 bases and J by 1 base. This CDR3 comprises 15 residues. Written as DNA, the CDR3 is TGTGCCAGCAGGAAGACAGGGGGGGAGAACACTGAAGCTTTCTTT. Translating gives CASRKTGGENTEAFF.

The sample holds a few counts of this clone. The DNA for the CDR3 is TGTGCCAGCAGCCAATCCGACACATTCAACTATGGCTACACCTTC. Protein: CASSQSDTFNYGYTF. This chain uses TRBV5-4 with TRBJ1-2; no definite D call. Germline lookup yields CDR1 SGHNT and CDR2 YYREEE (reference sequence). The CDR3 contains 15 residues. V lost 4 bases to trimming and J lost 2 bases, with 15 bases between them.

This clone has more than one count but fewer than ten. The rearrangement joins TRBV6-1 to TRBJ2-7, with D perhaps TRBD2 (6 bases). Germline CDR1 is MNHNS and CDR2 is SASEGT. The CDR3 loop spans 15 amino acids. Trimming pared 6 bases from V and 0 bases from J, leaving 15 bases between. The CDR3 DNA sequence: TGTGCCAGCAGGGAGGGCCTTATTCCCTCCTACGAGCAGTACTTC. It translates to CASREGLIPSYEQYF.

This clone was detected once. The rearrangement joins TRBV14 to TRBJ2-7; D not certain. Germline CDR1 is SGHDN and CDR2 is FVKESK. There are 12 residues in the CDR3. Trimming shortened V by 4 bases and J by 2 bases, and 6 bases separated the two germline ends. The CDR3 DNA is TGTGCCAGCAGCCCGAACACCTACGAGCAGTACTTC. This gives the protein CASSPNTYEQYF. Based on the CDR3 plus reference TRBV14 and TRBJ2-7, the full variable domain is EAGVTQFPSHSVIEKGQTVTLRCDPISGHDNLYWYRRVMGKEIKFLLHFVKESKQDESGMPNNRFLAERTGGTYSTLKVQPAELEDSGVYFCASSPNTYEQYFGPGTRLTVT.

This clone was seen just once. This chain connects TRBV29-1 to TRBJ1-1, with TRBD1 matching 7 bases. Trimming removed 5 bases from V and 4 bases from J; junction bases left unmatched: 4. Germline assignment: CDR1 SQVTM and CDR2 ANQGSEA. The CDR3 consists of 12 residues. The CDR3 region has the DNA TGCAGCGTTAACTCAGGGGGCACTGAAGCTTTCTTT. Its translation: CSVNSGGTEAFF. The whole variable domain, filled in from reference TRBV29-1 and TRBJ1-1, reads SAVISQKPSRDICQRGTSLTIQCQVDSQVTMMFWYRQQPGQSLTLIATANQGSEATYESGFVIDKFPISRPNLTFSTLTVSNMSPEDSSIYLCSVNSGGTEAFFGQGTRLTVV.

This clone was counted only a few times. J is TRBJ2-2 and V is TRBV5-6, with D possibly matching TRBD1 (5 bases). This CDR3 region has 15 residues. CDR1 and CDR2 (germline): SGHDT, YYEEEE. Trimming pared 6 bases from V and 5 bases from J, leaving 17 bases between. CDR3 sequence reads: CASTGQGARTGELFF. DNA for the CDR3: TGTGCCAGCACTGGACAAGGGGCACGTACCGGGGAGCTGTTTTTT.

The table lists this clone with a count of one. This chain links TRBV4-2 with TRBJ2-1, with 7 bases fitting TRBD2. The CDR3 covers 16 residues. J lost 3 bases, V lost 2 bases, and 7 bases had no gene match. The germline CDR1 and CDR2 sequences are LGHNA and YNFKEQ. The CDR3 is CASSQLTSVFYNEQFF. The CDR3 coding sequence is TGTGCCAGCAGCCAACTTACTAGCGTCTTCTACAATGAGCAGTTCTTC.

The CDR3 here is CASRRGQGDPHYGYTF. The CDR3 DNA sequence: TGCGCCAGCAGGAGGGGACAGGGGGATCCCCACTATGGCTACACCTTC. This chain connects TRBV5-1 to TRBJ1-2; TRBD1 agrees at 11 bases. Unmatched junction bases numbered 9, after V lost 5 bases and J lost 3 bases. The length of the CDR3 is 16 residues. Germline lookup yields CDR1 SGHRS and CDR2 YFSETQ.

This clone was recorded once. This chain uses TRBV7-2 with TRBJ1-3, with D possibly being TRBD1 (5 bases). CDR3 length: 14 residues. V dropped 3 bases and J dropped 2 bases, with 8 bases sitting between them. The germline CDR1 and CDR2 sequences are SGHTA and FQGNSA. The CDR3 reads CASSFLTAGNTIYF. The CDR3 nucleotides read TGTGCCAGCAGCTTTTTGACAGCTGGAAACACCATATATTTT.

Comments on this clone: The junction departs from germline at one end; a sequencing error may be responsible. The CDR3 bases are TGTTCCAGCAGCCCCGAAGGCGGAATACACGACGAGCAGTACTTC. Its protein is CSSSPEGGIHDEQYF. This chain links TRBV7-9 with TRBJ2-7; D unresolved. Germline V lookup: CDR1 SEHNR, CDR2 FQNEAQ (reference sequence). The CDR3 totals 15 residues.

Comment on this clone: The same CDR3 arises from other DNA sequences in this sample as well. This chain links TRBV7-3 with TRBJ1-1; no clear D gene. V gave up 5 bases and J gave up 8 bases, with 15 bases separating them. This CDR3 spans 13 amino acids. In germline, CDR1 is SGHTA, CDR2 FQGTGA. The CDR3 DNA is TGTGCCAGCAGCCCGGAGCTGGGTTCCGAAGCTTTCTTT. Translated, it gives CASSPELGSEAFF. The whole variable domain, filled in from reference TRBV7-3 and TRBJ1-1, reads GAGVSQTPSNKVTEKGKYVELRCDPISGHTALYWYRQSLGQGPEFLIYFQGTGAADDSGLPNDRFFAVRPEGSVSTLKIQRTERGDSAVYLCASSPELGSEAFFGQGTRLTVV.

This chain uses TRBV7-9 with TRBJ1-2; tentatively, D is TRBD1 (6 bases). Germline V gene lookup returns CDR1 SEHNR and CDR2 FQNEAQ (reference sequence). There are 14 residues in the CDR3. V was cut by 3 bases and J by 5 bases, with 13 bases left in between. The CDR3 sequence: CASSLSWTVYGYTF. The CDR3 DNA reads as TGTGCCAGCAGCTTGTCATGGACAGTTTATGGCTACACCTTC.

V is TRBV7-2 and J is TRBJ2-3; the match to TRBD1 covers 10 bases. The length of the CDR3 is 14 residues. Germline loops: CDR1 SGHTA, CDR2 FQGNSA. The ends lost 5 bases at V and 6 bases at J; junction bases unmatched: 5. CDR3 residues: CASSEGQGMDTQYF. In nucleotides, the CDR3 is TGTGCCAGCAGCGAGGGACAGGGGATGGATACGCAGTATTTT.

The genes are TRBV2 and TRBJ2-1; tentative D call: TRBD1 (5 bases). The germline CDR1 and CDR2 sequences are SNHLY and FYNNEI. Deletions cut 6 bases from V and 2 bases from J, with 11 bases between. There are 14 residues in the CDR3. In nucleotides, the CDR3 is TGTGCCAGCAGGACCAGGGTCCCCTACAATGAGCAGTTCTTC. Translation gives CASRTRVPYNEQFF.

This chain uses TRBV30 with TRBJ1-1, with D unclear. Per the germline V gene, CDR1 is GTSNPN and CDR2 is SVGIG (reference sequence). V lost 0 bases, J lost 1 base, and 6 bases lay in between. This CDR3 has 13 residues. CDR3 in DNA: TGTGCCTGGAGTGTACGAGGGAACACTGAAGCTTTCTTT. It is translated as CAWSVRGNTEAFF.

The chain recombines TRBV11-2 with TRBJ1-1, with TRBD1 matching 10 bases. This CDR3 spans 15 amino acids. From germline, CDR1 is SGHAT and CDR2 FQNNGV. With 3 bases clipped from V and 3 bases from J, the junction kept 4 bases outside the gene matches. CDR3 nucleotides: TGTGCCAGCAGCTTTACCGGGACAGGGGACACTGAAGCTTTCTTT. Encoded protein: CASSFTGTGDTEAFF.